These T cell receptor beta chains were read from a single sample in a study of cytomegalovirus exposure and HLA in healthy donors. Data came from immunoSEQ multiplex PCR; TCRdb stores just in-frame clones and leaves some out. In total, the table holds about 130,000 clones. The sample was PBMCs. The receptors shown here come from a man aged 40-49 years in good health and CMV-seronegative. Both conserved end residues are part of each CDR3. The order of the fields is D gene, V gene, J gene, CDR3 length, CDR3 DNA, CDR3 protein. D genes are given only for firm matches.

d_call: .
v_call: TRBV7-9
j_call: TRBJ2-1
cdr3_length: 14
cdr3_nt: TGTGCCAGCAGCTTACGACAGGCCTACAATGAGCAGTTCTTC
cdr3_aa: CASSLRQAYNEQFF

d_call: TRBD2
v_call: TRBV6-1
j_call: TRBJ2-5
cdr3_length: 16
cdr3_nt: TGTGCCAGCAGTGAGTCCCTAGCGGGGGGCCAAGAGGCCCAGTACTTC
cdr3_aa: CASSESLAGGQEAQYF

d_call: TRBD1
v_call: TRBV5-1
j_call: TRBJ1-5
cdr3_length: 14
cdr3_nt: TGCGCCAGCAGCCCGGGACAGGGCAATCAGCCCCAGCATTTT
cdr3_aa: CASSPGQGNQPQHF

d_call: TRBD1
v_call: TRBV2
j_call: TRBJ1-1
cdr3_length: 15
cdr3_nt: TGTGCCAGCAGTATGCCGGGACAGGTAACACTAATGGCTTTCTTT
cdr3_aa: CASSMPGQVTLMAFF

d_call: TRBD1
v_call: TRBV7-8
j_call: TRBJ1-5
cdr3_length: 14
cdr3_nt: TGTGCCAGCAGCTCTACAGGGGCGAGACAGCCCCAGCATTTT
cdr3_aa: CASSSTGARQPQHF

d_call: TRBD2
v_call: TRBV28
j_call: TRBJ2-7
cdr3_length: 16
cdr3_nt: TGTGCCAGCAGTCTACCCGCTAGCGGGACCTCCTACGAGCAGTACTTC
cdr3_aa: CASSLPASGTSYEQYF

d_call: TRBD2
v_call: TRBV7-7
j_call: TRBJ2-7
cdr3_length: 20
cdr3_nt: TGTGCTAGCAGCTTGCTCCCGAAACTAGCGGGAGCCCTAATATCCTACGAGCAGTACTTC
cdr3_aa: CASSLLPKLAGALISYEQYF

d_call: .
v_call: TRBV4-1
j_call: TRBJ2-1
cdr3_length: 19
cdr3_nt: TGCGCCAGCAGCCAAGATCGTGGGGGCAGGCAGGTTCCGAACAATGAGCAGTTCTTC
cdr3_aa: CASSQDRGGRQVPNNEQFF

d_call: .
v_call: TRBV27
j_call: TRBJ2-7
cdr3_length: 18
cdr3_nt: TGTGCCAGCAGTTTAATATTAGGGGGAGGGACCACGGGATGCGAGCAGTACTTC
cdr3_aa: CASSLILGGGTTGCEQYF

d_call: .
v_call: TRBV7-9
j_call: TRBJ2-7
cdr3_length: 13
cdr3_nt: TGTGCCAGCAGCTTTAAGGACTTGCCCGAGCAGTACTTC
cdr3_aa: CASSFKDLPEQYF

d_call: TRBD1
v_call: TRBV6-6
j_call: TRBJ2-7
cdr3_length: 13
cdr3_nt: TGTGCCAGCTGCGCAGGGGGCTCCTACGAGCAGTACTTC
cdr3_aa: CASCAGGSYEQYF

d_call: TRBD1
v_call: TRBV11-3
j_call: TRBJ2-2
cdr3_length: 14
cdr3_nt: TGTGCCAGCAGCTCGCAGGGGGACACCGGGGAGCTGTTTTTT
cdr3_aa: CASSSQGDTGELFF

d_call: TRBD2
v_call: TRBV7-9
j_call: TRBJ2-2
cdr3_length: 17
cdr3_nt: TGTGCCAGCAGCGTACACCTGGGACTAGCGGGTATCGGGGAGCTGTTTTTT
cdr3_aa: CASSVHLGLAGIGELFF

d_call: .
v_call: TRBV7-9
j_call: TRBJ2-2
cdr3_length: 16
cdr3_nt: TGTGCCAGCAGCTTAGTCGCAGGAACGAGAACCGGGGAGCTGTTTTTT
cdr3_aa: CASSLVAGTRTGELFF

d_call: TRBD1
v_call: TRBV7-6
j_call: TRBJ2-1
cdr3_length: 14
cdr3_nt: TGTGCCAGCAGCCCGGGACAGGCTTACAATGAGCAGTTCTTC
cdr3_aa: CASSPGQAYNEQFF

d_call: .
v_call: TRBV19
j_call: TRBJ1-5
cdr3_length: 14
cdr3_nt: TGTGCCAGTAGTACAGGACAGTCCCATCAGCCCCAGCATTTT
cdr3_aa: CASSTGQSHQPQHF

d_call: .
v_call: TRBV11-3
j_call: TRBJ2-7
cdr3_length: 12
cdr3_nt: TGTGCCAGCAGCTCCCAGTCCTACGAGCAGTACTTC
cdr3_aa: CASSSQSYEQYF

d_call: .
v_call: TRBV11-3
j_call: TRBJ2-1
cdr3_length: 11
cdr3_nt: TGTGCCAGCAGTCAACTTTATGAGCAGTTCTTC
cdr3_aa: CASSQLYEQFF

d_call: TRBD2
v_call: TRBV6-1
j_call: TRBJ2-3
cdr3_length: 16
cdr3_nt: TGTGCCAGCAGTGACGGACTAGCGCTCGTAAGAGATACGCAGTATTTT
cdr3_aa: CASSDGLALVRDTQYF

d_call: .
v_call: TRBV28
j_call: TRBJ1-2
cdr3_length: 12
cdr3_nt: TGTGCCAGCTCCAGCGGGGCCTATGGCTACACCTTC
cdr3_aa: CASSSGAYGYTF

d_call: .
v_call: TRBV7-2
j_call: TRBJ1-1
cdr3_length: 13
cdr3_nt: TGTGCCAGCAGCTTATCGGTGAACACTGAAGCTTTCTTT
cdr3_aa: CASSLSVNTEAFF

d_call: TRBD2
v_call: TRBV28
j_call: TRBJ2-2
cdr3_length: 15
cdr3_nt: TGTGCCAGCAGTGCACTAGCGGGATCGAACGGGGAGCTGTTTTTT
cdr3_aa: CASSALAGSNGELFF

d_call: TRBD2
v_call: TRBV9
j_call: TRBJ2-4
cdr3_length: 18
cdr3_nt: TGTGCCAGCAGCGTAGGGACTAGCGGGAGTCTAGGCAAAAACATTCAGTACTTC
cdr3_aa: CASSVGTSGSLGKNIQYF

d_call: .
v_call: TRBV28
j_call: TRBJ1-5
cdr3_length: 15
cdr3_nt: TGTGCCAGCAGAAATAAACAGGGTTACAATCAGCCCCAGCATTTT
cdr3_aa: CASRNKQGYNQPQHF

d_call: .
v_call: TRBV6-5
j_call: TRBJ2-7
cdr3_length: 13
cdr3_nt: TGTGCCAGCAGTTACTCGAACAGGGTTGGGCAGTACTTC
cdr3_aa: CASSYSNRVGQYF

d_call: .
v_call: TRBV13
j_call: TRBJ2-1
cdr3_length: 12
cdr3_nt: TGTGCCAGCAGTCGAGAGGCTAATGAGCAGTTCTTC
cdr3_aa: CASSREANEQFF

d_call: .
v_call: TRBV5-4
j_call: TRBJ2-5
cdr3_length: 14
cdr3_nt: TGTGCCAGCAGCGTGGGGAGCAGCCAAGAGACCCAGTACTTC
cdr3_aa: CASSVGSSQETQYF

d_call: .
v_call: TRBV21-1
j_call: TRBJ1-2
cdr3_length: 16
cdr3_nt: TGTGCCAGCAGAAAGGAATGGATAGTCATCTCGGGAGGCTACACCTTC
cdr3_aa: CASRKEWIVISGGYTF

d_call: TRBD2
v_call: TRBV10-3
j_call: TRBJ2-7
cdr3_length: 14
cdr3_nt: TGTGCCACGACTGGGACTAGCGGGACTCAGGAGCAGTACTTC
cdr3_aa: CATTGTSGTQEQYF

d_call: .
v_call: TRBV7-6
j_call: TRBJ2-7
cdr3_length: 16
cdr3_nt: TGTGCCAGCAGCTTGGGTTACGGGACACCGACCTACGAGCAGCACTTC
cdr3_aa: CASSLGYGTPTYEQHF

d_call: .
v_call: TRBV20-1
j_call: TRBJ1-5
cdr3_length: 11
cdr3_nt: TGCAGTGCTAGACTAGCTACAGCCCAGCATTTT
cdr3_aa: CSARLATAQHF

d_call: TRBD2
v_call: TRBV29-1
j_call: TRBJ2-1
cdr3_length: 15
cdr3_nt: TGCAGCGTAGGACTAGCGGGAGCCTCCTACAATGAGCAGTTCTTC
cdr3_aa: CSVGLAGASYNEQFF

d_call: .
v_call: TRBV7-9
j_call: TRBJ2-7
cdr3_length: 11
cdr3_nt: TGTGCCAGCAGCCGAGGACTAGAGCAGTACTTC
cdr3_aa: CASSRGLEQYF

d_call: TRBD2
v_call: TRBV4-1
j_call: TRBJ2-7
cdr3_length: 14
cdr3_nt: TGCGCCAGCAGTGAAAGCGGGAGGGCCTACGAGCAGTACTTC
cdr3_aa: CASSESGRAYEQYF

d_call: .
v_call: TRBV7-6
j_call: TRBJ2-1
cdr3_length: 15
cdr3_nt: TGTGCCAGCAGCTTGGACTTTCAATCCTACAATGAGCAGTTCTTC
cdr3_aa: CASSLDFQSYNEQFF

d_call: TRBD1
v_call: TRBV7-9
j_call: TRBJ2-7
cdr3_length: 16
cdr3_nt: TGTGCCAGCAGCTCGGGCCAAGGACAGGGTATTTACGAGCAGTACTTC
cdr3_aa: CASSSGQGQGIYEQYF

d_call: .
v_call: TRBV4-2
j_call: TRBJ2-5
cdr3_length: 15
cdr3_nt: TGTGCCAGCAGCCTTACCCCAACTCGGGAAGAGACCCAGTACTTC
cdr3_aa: CASSLTPTREETQYF